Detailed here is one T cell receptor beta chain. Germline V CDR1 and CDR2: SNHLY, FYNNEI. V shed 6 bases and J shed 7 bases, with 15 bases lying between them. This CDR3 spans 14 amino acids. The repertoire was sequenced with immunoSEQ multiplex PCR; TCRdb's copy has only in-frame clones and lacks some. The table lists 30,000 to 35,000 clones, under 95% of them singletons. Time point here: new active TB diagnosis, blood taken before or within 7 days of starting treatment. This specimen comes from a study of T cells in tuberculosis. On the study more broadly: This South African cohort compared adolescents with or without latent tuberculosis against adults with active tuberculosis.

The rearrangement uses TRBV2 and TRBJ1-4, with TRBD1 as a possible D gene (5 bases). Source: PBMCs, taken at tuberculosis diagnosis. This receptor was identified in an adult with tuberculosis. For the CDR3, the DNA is TGTGCCAGCAGCCAGAGCGTGGGGGGTGAAAAACTGTTTTTT. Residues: CASSQSVGGEKLFF.